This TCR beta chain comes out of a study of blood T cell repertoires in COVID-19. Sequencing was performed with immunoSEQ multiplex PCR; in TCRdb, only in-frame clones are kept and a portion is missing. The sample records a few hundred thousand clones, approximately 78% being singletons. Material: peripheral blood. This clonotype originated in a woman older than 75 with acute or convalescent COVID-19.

CDR3: CSVGQNYNSPLHF. CDR3 coding DNA: TGCAGCGTGGGACAGAACTATAATTCACCCCTCCACTTT. This chain joins TRBV29-1 and TRBJ1-6; 7 bases map to TRBD1. Germline V gene data show CDR1 as SQVTM and CDR2 as ANQGSEA. The CDR3 has 13 amino acids. The junction had 2 bases not matched to a gene; V was cut back by 6 bases and J by 3 bases.